These 29 T cell receptor beta chains originate from one sample sequenced in a study of OX40 agonist ivuxolimab in advanced cancers. Some clones are missing from TCRdb's copy, which holds only in-frame ones; the method was immunoSEQ multiplex PCR. The table lists about 23,000 clones, 88% of them singletons. Sequenced material: CD4+ or CD8+ T cells sorted from blood, taken in a trial of the OX40 agonist ivuxolimab. The source of these receptors is an adult with an advanced solid tumor such as melanoma, head and neck, liver or kidney cancer.

This clone has a handful of counts. The chain employs TRBV11-2 and TRBJ2-7, with 9 bases that match TRBD2. Trimming removed 3 bases from V and 0 bases from J; junction bases left unmatched: 9. This CDR3 has 17 amino acids. Germline lookup yields CDR1 SGHAT and CDR2 FQNNGV. Here the CDR3 DNA reads TGTGCCAGCAGCTTGGTCTTAGGACTAGCGTTCTCCTACGAGCAGTACTTC. The encoded protein is CASSLVLGLAFSYEQYF.

A remark on this clone: No DNA is shown, since the ends of the CDR3 on it are uncertain; the CDR3 is the one TCRdb lists. The chain has TRBV21-1 and TRBJ1-1; the table's D call, TRBD1, has no DNA check behind it. TRBV21-1 is a pseudogene locus. The CDR3 has 16 residues if both end residues are counted. The CDR3: CASSFGQGALWTEAFF.

V usage is TRBV19 and J usage is TRBJ1-5; a weak D match, TRBD1 (5 bases). CDR3 length: 16 amino acids. The V and J ends lost 6 bases and 1 base respectively, with 16 bases between them. CDR1 is LNHDA, CDR2 SQIVND, per germline (reference sequence). This CDR3 is CASRPLDRDSNQPQHF. The DNA of the CDR3 is TGTGCCAGTAGACCCCTGGACCGGGACAGCAATCAGCCCCAGCATTTT.

CDR3 loop: CASSISRGGKETQYF. The CDR3 DNA reads TGTGCCAGTAGTATATCCAGGGGAGGGAAAGAGACCCAGTACTTC. The chain has TRBV19 and TRBJ2-5; TRBD2 is a possible D gene (7 bases). V was clipped by 2 bases and J by 3 bases, with 13 bases between them. CDR3 length: 15 amino acids. The germline V gene encodes CDR1 LNHDA and CDR2 SQIVND (reference sequence).

J is TRBJ2-1 and V is TRBV28, with D possibly matching TRBD2 (6 bases). Germline V gene data show CDR1 as MDHEN and CDR2 as SYDVKM. The CDR3 runs to 13 residues. Trimming removed 0 bases at V and 14 bases at J, with 14 bases between. CDR3 amino acids: CASSLWKLAPEFF. The CDR3 DNA sequence: TGTGCCAGCAGTTTATGGAAGCTAGCGCCAGAGTTCTTC.

The chain carries TRBV7-9 and TRBJ2-3; D unclear. The CDR3 covers 12 residues. CDR1 is SEHNR and CDR2 is FQNEAQ in the germline V gene (reference sequence). V shed 8 bases and J shed 4 bases, with 10 bases lying between them. The CDR3 reads CASQQLPDTQYF. The CDR3 DNA sequence: TGTGCCAGCCAGCAGCTTCCAGATACGCAGTATTTT.

J is TRBJ1-2 and V is TRBV18; 7 bases agree with TRBD1. Germline-derived CDR1 and CDR2 are KGHSH and LQKENI. The CDR3 covers 13 residues. Losses at the gene ends were 3 bases for V and 6 bases for J; bases not matched to a gene: 4. The CDR3 spells CASSPTGTDGYTF. The CDR3 DNA reads TGTGCCAGCTCACCTACCGGGACAGATGGCTACACCTTC.

The V and J genes are TRBV25-1 and TRBJ2-7, with D perhaps TRBD1 (5 bases). V lost 5 bases, J lost 4 bases, and 12 bases lay in between. Germline CDR1 and CDR2: MGHDK and SYGVNS. The CDR3 is 13 amino acids. The CDR3 spells CASSKASGYEQYF. Here the CDR3 DNA reads TGTGCCAGCAGTAAAGCCTCAGGGTACGAGCAGTACTTC.

CDR3 loop: CASTRTGGSDTEAFF. The CDR3 DNA follows: TGTGCCAGTACTAGGACAGGGGGCAGCGACACTGAAGCTTTCTTT. The gene calls are TRBV19 and TRBJ1-1; 11 positions match TRBD1. The trim removed 7 bases at V and 3 bases at J, leaving 7 bases unmatched. Germline CDR1 and CDR2: LNHDA and SQIVND (reference sequence). CDR3 length equals 15 residues.

CDR3 DNA: TGTGCCAGCAGTGAATCCAATGAGCAGTTCTTC. Its translation is CASSESNEQFF. The chain recombines TRBV25-1 with TRBJ2-1; D gene ambiguous. Trimming stripped 1 base from V and 6 bases from J, with 1 base between. The CDR3 sequence is 11 residues long. The germline V gene has CDR1 MGHDK and CDR2 SYGVNS.

This clone was found once. The V gene is TRBV5-1, the J gene TRBJ2-2; D is unresolved. This CDR3 is 11 amino acids long. CDR1 and CDR2 (germline): SGHRS, YFSETQ. V gave up 6 bases and J gave up 5 bases, with 5 bases separating them. CDR3: CASTETGELFF. For the CDR3, the DNA is TGCGCCAGCACCGAAACCGGGGAGCTGTTTTTT.

The V and J genes are TRBV30 and TRBJ2-2; D is perhaps TRBD1 or TRBD2 (5 bases each). Germline CDR1 GTSNPN, CDR2 SVGIG (reference sequence). V lost 0 bases to trimming and J lost 5 bases, with 10 bases between them. The CDR3 has 14 amino acids. The CDR3 here is CAWSVRGITGELFF. Written as DNA, the CDR3 is TGTGCCTGGAGTGTGAGGGGAATAACCGGGGAGCTGTTTTTT.

This chain joins TRBV28 and TRBJ2-3; no clear D gene. Germline V gives CDR1 MDHEN, CDR2 SYDVKM. V lost 5 bases, J lost 0 bases, and 6 bases lay in between. CDR3 length equals 13 residues. CDR3 residues: CASSPPSTDTQYF. CDR3 DNA: TGTGCCAGCAGTCCGCCTAGCACAGATACGCAGTATTTT.

The chain joins TRBV4-3 to TRBJ2-7; a possible D gene is TRBD1 (5 bases). With 6 bases removed from V and 1 base from J, the gap between germline ends came to 16 bases. Germline CDR1 LGHNA, CDR2 YSLEER. The CDR3 is 15 amino acids. This CDR3 reads CASRQTQGSSYEQYF. DNA for the CDR3: TGCGCCAGCAGACAGACCCAGGGTTCTTCCTACGAGCAGTACTTC.

The rearrangement links TRBV11-2 to TRBJ1-1, with unresolved D. The CDR3 runs to 11 residues. CDR1 and CDR2 (germline): SGHAT, FQNNGV. Deletions cut 2 bases from V and 7 bases from J, with 5 bases between. CDR3: CASSLWDEAFF. Here the CDR3 DNA reads TGTGCCAGCAGCTTATGGGATGAAGCTTTCTTT. Based on the CDR3 plus reference TRBV11-2 and TRBJ1-1, the full variable domain is EAGVAQSPRYKIIEKRQSVAFWCNPISGHATLYWYQQILGQGPKLLIQFQNNGVVDDSQLPKDRFSAERLKGVDSTLKIQPAKLEDSAVYLCASSLWDEAFFGQGTRLTVV.

The chain joins TRBV6-1 to TRBJ2-2; unclear D gene. V was trimmed by 7 bases and J by 1 base, leaving 7 bases between them. This CDR3 is built from 13 residues. Germline V gives CDR1 MNHNS, CDR2 SASEGT. Here the CDR3 reads CASTHLNTGELFF. CDR3 DNA sequence: TGTGCCAGCACCCATTTGAACACCGGGGAGCTGTTTTTT.

In DNA form, the CDR3 reads TGCGCCAGCAGCCTCATGACTCAGGACAGCCACACTGAAGCTTTCTTT. This sequence encodes CASSLMTQDSHTEAFF. J is TRBJ1-1 and V is TRBV5-1, with a possible D match to TRBD1 (6 bases). Germline V CDR1 and CDR2: SGHRS, YFSETQ. The CDR3 is made up of 16 amino acids. The germline V and J ends were trimmed by 4 bases and 3 bases, with 19 bases remaining between them.

This rearrangement joins TRBV6-4 to TRBJ2-7; D is undetermined. Germline V gives CDR1 MRHNA, CDR2 SNTAGT. With 3 bases removed from V and 4 bases from J, the gap between germline ends came to 1 base. The CDR3 spans 10 residues. The CDR3 sequence is CASSEYEQYF. CDR3 coding DNA: TGTGCCAGCAGTGAGTACGAGCAGTACTTC.

In this sample, this clone turned up once. CDR3 sequence reads: CASSFRTGNYGYTF. In DNA form, the CDR3 reads TGCGCCAGCAGCTTTAGGACGGGTAACTATGGCTACACCTTC. The chain has TRBV4-3 and TRBJ1-2, with D unclear. V lost 5 bases and J 1 base, leaving 11 bases between the germline ends. The germline V gene encodes CDR1 LGHNA and CDR2 YSLEER. The CDR3 has 14 residues.

This rearrangement joins TRBV11-3 to TRBJ2-2, with 12 bases identical to TRBD1. This CDR3 comprises 17 residues. The germline gives CDR1 SGHNT, CDR2 YENEEA. Trimming took 5 bases from V and 6 from J; bases not matched to a gene: 10. The CDR3 bases are TGTGCCAGCAGCAAAGGCCCGGGACAGGGGGCCTCCGGGGAGCTGTTTTTT. Amino acid sequence: CASSKGPGQGASGELFF.

This clone was seen only a few times. The gene calls are TRBV5-4 and TRBJ2-1; TRBD1 matches 9 bases. The V gene end was trimmed by 0 bases and the J gene end by 9 bases; junction bases not matched to a gene: 4. The CDR3 spans 14 residues. Germline V lookup: CDR1 SGHNT, CDR2 YYREEE (reference sequence). The CDR3 bases are TGTGCCAGCAGCTTGGTTGGGACAGGGTTTGAGCAGTTCTTC. It yields the protein CASSLVGTGFEQFF.

The chain has TRBV29-1 and TRBJ2-7, with TRBD2 identical over 12 bases. Germline CDR1 is SQVTM and CDR2 is ANQGSEA. The CDR3 has 13 amino acids. J gave up 2 bases and V 8 bases, and 4 bases lay outside the gene matches. CDR3 in DNA: TGCAGCATAGGACTAGCGGGAACCTACGAGCAGTACTTC. It codes for CSIGLAGTYEQYF.

The genes are TRBV27 and TRBJ1-2; unclear D gene. Germline values: CDR1 MNHEY, CDR2 SMNVEV (reference sequence). CDR3 size: 14 residues. V shed 7 bases and J shed 3 bases, with 15 bases lying between them. This chain's CDR3 is CASTPRGGDYGYTF. In DNA form, the CDR3 reads TGTGCCAGCACCCCCCGCGGAGGCGACTATGGCTACACCTTC.

The J gene is TRBJ2-2, the V gene TRBV29-1, with D perhaps matching TRBD1 (8 bases). Per germline, CDR1 SQVTM and CDR2 ANQGSEA. The CDR3 extends over 15 amino acids. V dropped 7 bases and J dropped 7 bases, with 22 bases sitting between them. CDR3 DNA: TGCAGCGCCGGGGGGCAGGGGGCTACCGGCGGGGAGCTGTTTTTT. Its protein product is CSAGGQGATGGELFF.

V and J are TRBV5-8 and TRBJ2-7, with unresolved D. Trimming stripped 0 bases from V and 2 bases from J, with 15 bases between. The CDR3 extends over 16 amino acids. Germline V gene sequence: CDR1 SGHTS, CDR2 YDEGEE. The CDR3 spells CASSLEKGLSPYEQYF. As DNA, the CDR3 is TGTGCCAGCAGCTTGGAAAAGGGATTATCACCCTACGAGCAGTACTTC.

The gene calls are TRBV29-1 and TRBJ2-4; tentatively, D is TRBD1 or TRBD2 (6 bases each). This CDR3 comprises 13 residues. Trimming shortened V by 5 bases and J by 9 bases, and 17 bases separated the two germline ends. Germline-derived CDR1 and CDR2 are SQVTM and ANQGSEA. CDR3 in DNA: TGCAGCGTTACTCCAACCGGGGGCGGCATTCAGTACTTC. Its translation is CSVTPTGGGIQYF.

The sample holds one count of this clone. For the CDR3, the DNA is TGTGCCAGCAGCTTGAGGCAGGTACGGTACGAGCAGTACTTC. Protein product: CASSLRQVRYEQYF. The rearrangement uses TRBV5-6 and TRBJ2-7; no definite D call. Trimming shortened V by 1 base and J by 4 bases, and 12 bases separated the two germline ends. The CDR3 contains 14 residues. Germline assignment: CDR1 SGHDT and CDR2 YYEEEE.

V is TRBV2 and J is TRBJ1-3; D gene ambiguous. Germline CDR1 and CDR2: SNHLY and FYNNEI. With 7 bases removed from V and 4 bases from J, the gap between germline ends came to 11 bases. The CDR3 sequence is 13 residues long. Here the CDR3 reads CASMGTYGNTIYF. CDR3 DNA: TGTGCCAGCATGGGAACATACGGAAACACCATATATTTT.

This chain connects TRBV18 to TRBJ1-2; TRBD1 might be the D (6 bases). Trimming removed 0 bases from V and 3 bases from J, with 11 bases in between. The CDR3 totals 15 residues. The V gene's germline CDR1 is KGHSH and CDR2 LQKENI. This CDR3 reads CASSPPGGQDYGYTF. The CDR3 DNA follows: TGTGCCAGCTCACCACCCGGGGGGCAGGACTATGGCTACACCTTC.